The following is a TCR beta chain sequence with its context. The antigen remains undetermined. This specimen belongs to a study of cytomegalovirus exposure and HLA in healthy donors. On the study more broadly: T cells numbering 150 million to 200 million yielded some 120 million unique TCR beta sequences in an earlier analysis. HLA-typed donors were the source of 86 million or so unique TCRs held in an early data release. General study findings and limits: The study listed some 160 cytomegalovirus-associated TCR beta chains.

With 1 base removed from V and 4 bases from J, the gap between germline ends came to 8 bases. CDR3 length: 13 residues. CDR1 is SGHRS and CDR2 is YFSETQ in the germline V gene. Primers: 60 Vbeta forward and 13 Jbeta reverse. Data came from immunoSEQ multiplex PCR; TCRdb stores just in-frame clones and leaves some out. The sample records 190,000 or so clones, 82% being singletons. V usage is TRBV5-1 and J usage is TRBJ2-5; D is possibly TRBD1 (6 bases). This TCR came from a boy aged 2-15 years in good health and CMV-seronegative. The sample comprised PBMCs. The CDR3 DNA sequence: TGCGCCAGCAGCTTGAACAGGGCAGAGACCCAGTACTTC. Protein: CASSLNRAETQYF.